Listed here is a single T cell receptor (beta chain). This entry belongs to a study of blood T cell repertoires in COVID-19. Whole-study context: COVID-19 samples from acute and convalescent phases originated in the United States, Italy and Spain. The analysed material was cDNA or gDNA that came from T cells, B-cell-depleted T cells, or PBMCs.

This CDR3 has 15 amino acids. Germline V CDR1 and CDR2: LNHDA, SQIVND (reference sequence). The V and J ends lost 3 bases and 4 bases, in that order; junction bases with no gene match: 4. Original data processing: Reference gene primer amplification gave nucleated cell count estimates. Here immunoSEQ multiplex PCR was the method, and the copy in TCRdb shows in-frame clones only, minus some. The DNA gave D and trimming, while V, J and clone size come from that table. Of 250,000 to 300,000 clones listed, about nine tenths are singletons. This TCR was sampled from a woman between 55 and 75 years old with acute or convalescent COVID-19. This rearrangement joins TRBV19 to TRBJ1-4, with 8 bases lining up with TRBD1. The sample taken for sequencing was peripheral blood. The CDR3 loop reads CASSIGQGGNEKLFF. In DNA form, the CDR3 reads TGTGCCAGTAGTATCGGACAGGGTGGTAATGAAAAACTGTTTTTT.